This is a list of T cell receptor beta chains from one sample in a study of T cell repertoires in cytomegalovirus infection. A single record per CDR3 protein comes from TCRdb applying MiXCR to the reads. The sample has hundreds of thousands of distinct CDR3 sequences, 35% seen once; the top ten hold roughly 2.8%. Material for sequencing was PBMCs. The receptors come from a human donor in good health (CMV status not recorded). Some clones in this sample may be carry-over from other donors' samples. The CDR3 runs from the conserved cysteine through the conserved F or W. Fields, in order: V gene, J gene, D gene, clone size, CDR3 DNA, CDR3 protein. The D gene is left open where the match is weak. Part of the rows lack a size; the others show once, few, many or a class for expanded clones.

V: TRBV24-1
J: TRBJ1-3
D: -
size: -
DNA: TGTGCCACCAGTCCTGGACGGAGCTCTGGAAACACCATATATTTT
CDR3: CATSPGRSSGNTIYF

V: TRBV5-4
J: TRBJ1-2
D: -
size: -
DNA: TGTGCCAGCACGGACAACTATGGCTACACCTTC
CDR3: CASTDNYGYTF

V: TRBV2
J: TRBJ1-5
D: -
size: few
DNA: TGTGCCAGCAGTGAAGACAGGGGCAATCAGCCCCAGCATTTT
CDR3: CASSEDRGNQPQHF

V: TRBV7-6
J: TRBJ2-5
D: TRBD2
size: -
DNA: TGTGCCAGCAGCCGGCGTAGCGGGGGCGAAGGGGCGACCCAGTACTTC
CDR3: CASSRRSGGEGATQYF

V: TRBV20-1
J: TRBJ1-5
D: -
size: -
DNA: TGCAGTGCTAGAGATGAGGGGGGCGCGGGACAGCCCCAGCATTTT
CDR3: CSARDEGGAGQPQHF

V: TRBV11-2
J: TRBJ2-7
D: -
size: -
DNA: TGTGCCAGCAGCTTAGATCCAGGGGGGTCCGCCGAGCAGTACTTC
CDR3: CASSLDPGGSAEQYF

V: TRBV11-2
J: TRBJ2-5
D: TRBD1
size: few
DNA: TGTGCCAGCAGCTCAGGGAGACAGGGGGCAGGGGAGACCCAGTACTTC
CDR3: CASSSGRQGAGETQYF

V: TRBV2
J: TRBJ1-5
D: -
size: few
DNA: TGTGCCAGCAGTGTGGCGGGGGATCAGCCCCAGCATTTT
CDR3: CASSVAGDQPQHF

V: TRBV29-1
J: TRBJ2-2
D: TRBD1
size: -
DNA: TGCAGCGTTGAGGGGACAGGGAGTACCGGGGAGCTGTTTTTT
CDR3: CSVEGTGSTGELFF

V: TRBV5-1
J: TRBJ2-1
D: -
size: few
DNA: TGCGCCAGCAGCTTGGTCCCAGAGCGCTACAATGAGCAGTTCTTC
CDR3: CASSLVPERYNEQFF

V: TRBV10-3
J: TRBJ1-2
D: TRBD1
size: once
DNA: TGTGCCATCAGTGGACAGGGGAACTATGGCTACACCTTC
CDR3: CAISGQGNYGYTF

V: TRBV2
J: TRBJ2-1
D: TRBD2
size: -
DNA: TGTGCCAGCACTACACCGGGACTAGCGGGAGTCAATGAGCAGTTCTTC
CDR3: CASTTPGLAGVNEQFF